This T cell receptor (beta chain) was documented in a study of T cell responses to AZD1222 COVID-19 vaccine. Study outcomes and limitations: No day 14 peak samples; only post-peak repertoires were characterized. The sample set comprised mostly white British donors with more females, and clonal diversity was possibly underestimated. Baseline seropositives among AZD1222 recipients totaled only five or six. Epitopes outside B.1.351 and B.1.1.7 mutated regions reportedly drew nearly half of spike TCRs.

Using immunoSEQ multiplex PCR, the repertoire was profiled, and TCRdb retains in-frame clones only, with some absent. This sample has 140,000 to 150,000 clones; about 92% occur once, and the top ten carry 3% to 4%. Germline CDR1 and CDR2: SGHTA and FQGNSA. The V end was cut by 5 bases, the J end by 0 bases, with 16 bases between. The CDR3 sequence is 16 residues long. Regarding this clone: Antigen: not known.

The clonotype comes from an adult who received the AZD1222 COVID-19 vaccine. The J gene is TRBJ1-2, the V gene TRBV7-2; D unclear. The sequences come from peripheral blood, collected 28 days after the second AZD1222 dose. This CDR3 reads CASSPDGVSTNYGYTF. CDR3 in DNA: TGTGCCAGCAGCCCCGATGGGGTATCGACTAACTATGGCTACACCTTC.